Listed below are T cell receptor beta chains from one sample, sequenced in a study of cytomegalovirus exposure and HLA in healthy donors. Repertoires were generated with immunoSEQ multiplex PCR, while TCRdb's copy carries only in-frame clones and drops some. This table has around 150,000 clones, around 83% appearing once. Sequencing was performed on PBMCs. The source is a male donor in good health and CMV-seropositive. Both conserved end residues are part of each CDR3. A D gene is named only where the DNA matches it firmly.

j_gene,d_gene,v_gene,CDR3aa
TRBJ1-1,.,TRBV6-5,CASSYSGALNTEAFF
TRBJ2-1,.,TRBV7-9,CASSLGDYNEQFF
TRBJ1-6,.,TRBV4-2,CASSQGGTSEYSPLHF
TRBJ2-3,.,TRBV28,CASSSGLPQNLGAQYF
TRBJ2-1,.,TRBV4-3,CASSPDYTSYNEQFF
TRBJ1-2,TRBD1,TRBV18,CASSPAGQTNYGYTF
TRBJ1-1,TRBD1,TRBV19,CASSLTGGFNTEAFF
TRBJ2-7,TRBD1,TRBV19,CASSIGQGSYEQYF
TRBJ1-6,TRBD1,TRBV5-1,CASSLFPAWDRESSYNSPLHF
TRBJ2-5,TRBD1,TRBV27,CASSSPGQGSETQYF
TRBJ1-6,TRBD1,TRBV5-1,CASSPGQGSSPLHF
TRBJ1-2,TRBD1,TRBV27,CASSHITTGHYGYTF
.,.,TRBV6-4,CTRDSSPEQYF
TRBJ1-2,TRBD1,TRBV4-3,CASSQDWTGDYGYTF
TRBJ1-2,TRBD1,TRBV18,CASSPPGTGIHYGYTF
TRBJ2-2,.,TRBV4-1,CASSQEAVELFF
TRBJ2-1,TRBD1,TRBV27,CASSLADRVEQFF
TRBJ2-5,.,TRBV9,CASSVAGVPLQETQYF
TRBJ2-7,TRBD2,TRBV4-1,CASSHPTGTSSYEQYF
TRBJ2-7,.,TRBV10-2,CASSEYYEQYF
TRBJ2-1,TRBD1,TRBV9,CASSVSGGNEQFF
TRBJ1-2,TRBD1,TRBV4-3,CASSQESLRDRGNGYTF
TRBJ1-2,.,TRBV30,CAWSKDTTYGYTF
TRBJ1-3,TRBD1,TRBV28,CASTEGDRVSGNTIYF
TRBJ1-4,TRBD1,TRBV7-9,CASSPQGGQRGTNEKLFF
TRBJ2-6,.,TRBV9,CASRGGGGSAGANVLTF
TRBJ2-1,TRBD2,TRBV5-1,CASSLVAGAVNEQFF
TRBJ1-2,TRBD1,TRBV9,CASSQGRQGITAF
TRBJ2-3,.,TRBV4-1,CASSDGGIDTQYF
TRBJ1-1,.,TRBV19,CASSITGTTEAFF
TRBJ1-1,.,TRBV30,CAWRRGYTEAFF
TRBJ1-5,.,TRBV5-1,CASSLSGDSNQPQHF
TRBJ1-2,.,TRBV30,CAWTLQNPNYGYTF
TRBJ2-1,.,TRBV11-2,CASSFSEDEQFF
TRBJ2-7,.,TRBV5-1,CASSLDEAYEQYF
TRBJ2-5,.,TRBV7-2,CASSYGGFQETQYF